This T cell receptor beta chain was sequenced in a study of T-cell reconstitution after alpha-beta-depleted transplantation in children. This CDR3 has 15 amino acids. With 4 bases removed from V and 4 bases from J, the gap between germline ends came to 17 bases. Germline values: CDR1 DFQATT, CDR2 SNEGSKA (reference sequence). This clonotype was observed a few times. Unique molecular identifiers were used in preparing the TCRbeta library. TCRdb reprocessed the PCR reads with MiXCR, giving one entry per CDR3 protein. This table has 500,000 or so distinct CDR3 sequences, 32% appearing once. The sample in question was PBMCs from the stem cell graft donor, obtained from the stem cell graft. This sequence was found in a human donor who donated a stem cell graft to a child with aplastic anemia. The genes are TRBV20-1 and TRBJ2-1, with D possibly being TRBD1 (6 bases). In nucleotides, the CDR3 is TGCAGTGCTACTCTCTCCTTGGGGGCTTACAATGAGCAGTTCTTC. It specifies CSATLSLGAYNEQFF.